These 18 T cell receptor beta chains originate from one sample sequenced in a study of blood T cells in healthy people across ages. Using a J-beta primer mix together with a sample-barcoded 5' primer, a second PCR was run for roughly 6 to 12 cycles. From the 5' RACE reads, TCRdb called clonotypes with MiXCR, one entry per CDR3 protein. Of roughly 680,000 distinct CDR3 sequences listed, roughly half are singletons. Material: blood. All receptors derive from a woman older than 75 in good health.

This clonotype was recorded at least ten times. The chain joins TRBV12-3 or TRBV12-4 to TRBJ1-4, with D unresolved. The length of the CDR3 is 15 residues. Trimming took 1 base from V and 2 from J, leaving 8 bases between them. This chain's CDR3 is CASSLGQTTNEKLFF. CDR3 DNA: TGTGCCAGCAGTTTAGGGCAGACGACTAATGAAAAACTGTTTTTT.

This clonotype occurred many times. The gene calls are TRBV11-2 and TRBJ2-3; TRBD1 matches at 7 bases. V lost 1 base to trimming and J lost 0 bases; unmatched junction nucleotides: 13. There are 19 residues in the CDR3. Germline values: CDR1 SGHAT, CDR2 FQNNGV. The CDR3, as DNA: TGTGCCAGCAGCTTAGCACCCCCTACAGGGGCCATTAGCACAGATACGCAGTATTTT. The encoded protein is CASSLAPPTGAISTDTQYF.

This clonotype was counted between two and nine times. Since a much larger clone is just one base distant, this may be a read error. The genes are TRBV27 and TRBJ2-5, with 7 bases aligning to TRBD2. The CDR3 is made up of 14 amino acids. Germline CDR1 MNHEY, CDR2 SMNVEV (reference sequence). V was clipped by 7 bases and J by 0 bases; unmatched bases: 5. The CDR3 DNA is TGTGCCAGCAATCCCCTAGCGGACCAAGAGACCCAGTACTTC. As protein: CASNPLADQETQYF.

This rearrangement joins TRBV29-1 to TRBJ2-4, with a tentative D call TRBD2 (6 bases). Between the trimmed V and J ends, which lost 0 bases and 13 bases, there was a span of 16 bases. CDR1 is SQVTM, CDR2 ANQGSEA, per germline. The CDR3 totals 13 residues. As DNA, the CDR3 is TGCAGCGTTGAAGAGGCTCCCTCGGGGGTGCAGTACTTC. Its translation is CSVEEAPSGVQYF. Looking up the rest from reference TRBV29-1 and TRBJ2-4 gives the full variable domain: SAVISQKPSRDICQRGTSLTIQCQVDSQVTMMFWYRQQPGQSLTLIATANQGSEATYESGFVIDKFPISRPNLTFSTLTVSNMSPEDSSIYLCSVEEAPSGVQYFGAGTRLSVL.

The chain combines TRBV27 with TRBJ2-5; D unclear. The V end was cut by 2 bases, the J end by 11 bases, with 18 bases between. From germline, CDR1 is MNHEY and CDR2 SMNVEV (reference sequence). The length of the CDR3 is 14 residues. CDR3 coding DNA: TGTGCCAGCAGTTTAGCTGGGCCTAACAATGAGCAGTACTTC. It translates to CASSLAGPNNEQYF.

A few counts support this clonotype. V is TRBV2 and J is TRBJ1-5, with 9 positions matching TRBD1. V dropped 8 bases and J dropped 7; count of bases not matched to a gene: 3. Germline assignment: CDR1 SNHLY and CDR2 FYNNEI. The CDR3 runs 12 residues. CDR3 region: CASEDRGQPQHF. CDR3 coding DNA: TGTGCCAGCGAGGACAGGGGACAGCCCCAGCATTTT.

This clonotype was counted ten times or more. CDR3 DNA: TGTGCCAGCAGCTTATCATCGACTAGCTCGAACAATGAGCAGTTCTTC. It codes for CASSLSSTSSNNEQFF. The V gene is TRBV7-9, the J gene TRBJ2-1; the match to TRBD2 covers 7 bases. CDR3 length: 16 residues. With 2 bases clipped from V and 5 bases from J, the junction kept 9 bases outside the gene matches. The germline V gene has CDR1 SEHNR and CDR2 FQNEAQ (reference sequence).

This clonotype was counted a few times. The chain has TRBV25-1 and TRBJ2-2, with D unclear. The germline gives CDR1 MGHDK, CDR2 SYGVNS. V dropped 2 bases and J dropped 0 bases, with 7 bases sitting between them. The CDR3 is 15 amino acids. The chain's CDR3 is CASSERMANTGELFF. CDR3 sequence (DNA): TGTGCCAGCAGTGAAAGGATGGCGAACACCGGGGAGCTGTTTTTT.

Note on this clonotype: The junction shows a germline mismatch at one end, possibly a read error. The gene calls are TRBV6-2 or TRBV6-3 and TRBJ2-6; weak D call: TRBD2 (5 bases). This CDR3 region has 15 residues. Per the germline V gene, CDR1 is MNHEY and CDR2 is SVGEGT. CDR3 nucleotide sequence: TGTGCCAGCAGCTTCGGGATCTCTGAGGCCAACGTCCCGACTTTC. Translating it yields CASSFGISEANVPTF.

Concerning this clonotype: A much larger clone differs from this one at a single base, so this may be a read error. The V gene is TRBV25-1, the J gene TRBJ2-1; TRBD2 agrees at 10 bases. Looked up from germline, CDR1 is MGHDK and CDR2 is SYGVNS. CDR3 length equals 15 residues. With 3 bases clipped from V and 13 bases from J, the junction kept 12 bases outside the gene matches. In DNA form, the CDR3 reads TGTGCCAGCAGTGATAGCGGGGGGATGGTGGAGACCCAGTTCTTC. Translating gives CASSDSGGMVETQFF.

This clonotype has more than one count but fewer than ten. A clone one base away is much larger, so this may be a read error. V gene TRBV28 combines with J gene TRBJ2-7; D is uncertain. V lost 4 bases to trimming and J lost 7 bases, with 17 bases between them. The germline V gene encodes CDR1 MDHEN and CDR2 SYDVKM. This CDR3 spans 14 amino acids. The CDR3 region is CASSSLSSYNEQYF. Written as DNA, the CDR3 is TGTGCCAGCAGTTCTCTCAGCTCCTACAATGAGCAGTACTTC.

This chain connects TRBV18 to TRBJ1-2; no clear D. Germline V lookup: CDR1 KGHSH, CDR2 LQKENI. The ends were cut back, 0 bases at V and 5 bases at J, with 13 bases in the middle. The CDR3 length is 15 residues. CDR3 coding DNA: TGTGCCAGCTCACCACCATCCCTGAACGTTTATGGCTACACCTTC. Amino acid sequence: CASSPPSLNVYGYTF.

With respect to this clonotype: With a much larger clone just one base away, this may be a read error. This chain connects TRBV5-1 to TRBJ2-1; unclear D gene. This CDR3 comprises 13 residues. Trimming cost V 7 bases and J 9 bases, with 17 bases left between them. The V gene's germline CDR1 is SGHRS and CDR2 YFSETQ. This CDR3 reads CASGSRLKGEQFF. The CDR3 bases are TGCGCCAGCGGCTCGCGCCTTAAGGGTGAGCAGTTCTTC. The full variable domain, its missing parts supplied by reference TRBV5-1 and TRBJ2-1, is KAGVTQTPRYLIKTRGQQVTLSCSPISGHRSVSWYQQTPGQGLQFLFEYFSETQRNKGNFPGRFSGRQFSNSRSEMNVSTLELGDSALYLCASGSRLKGEQFFGPGTRLTVL.

The rearrangement uses TRBV28 and TRBJ2-3; D is ambiguous. Germline loops: CDR1 MDHEN, CDR2 SYDVKM. Trimming left V 5 bases short and J 8 bases short, with 11 bases between. The length of the CDR3 is 12 residues. The CDR3 region is CASSPARATQYF. The CDR3 DNA reads as TGTGCCAGCAGTCCCGCTAGAGCTACGCAGTATTTT.

This clonotype was observed many times. The chain couples TRBV12-3 or TRBV12-4 to TRBJ2-5; tentatively, D is TRBD2 (5 bases). The length of the CDR3 is 14 residues. V was cut by 5 bases and J by 3 bases, with 13 bases left in between. CDR3 sequence reads: CASSRNGKKETQYF. The DNA for the CDR3 is TGTGCCAGCAGTCGAAACGGGAAAAAAGAGACCCAGTACTTC.

This clonotype was recorded once. The chain is built from TRBV6-5 and TRBJ2-7; D is undetermined. This CDR3 contains 13 residues. V was pared by 0 bases and J by 5 bases, with 8 bases between. The V gene's germline CDR1 is MNHEY and CDR2 SVGAGI. CDR3 sequence (DNA): TGTGCCAGCAGTTACTCTTGGGCCGACGAGCAGTACTTC. Translation gives CASSYSWADEQYF.

J is TRBJ2-5 and V is TRBV20-1; D is ambiguous. The CDR3 covers 11 residues. Per germline, CDR1 DFQATT and CDR2 SNEGSKA (reference sequence). The V and J ends lost 3 bases and 8 bases respectively, with 10 bases between them. In DNA form, the CDR3 reads TGCAGTGCTAGGGACGGAGTTACCCAGTACTTC. Amino acids: CSARDGVTQYF.

The chain has TRBV3-1 and TRBJ2-1; 11 bases match TRBD2. The CDR3 has 14 residues. Germline CDR1 LGHDT, CDR2 YNNKEL (reference sequence). V gave up 4 bases and J gave up 8 bases; unmatched junction bases: 4. DNA of the CDR3: TGTGCCAGCAGCCCTAGCGGGGGGTACGATGAGCAGTTCTTC. It encodes CASSPSGGYDEQFF.